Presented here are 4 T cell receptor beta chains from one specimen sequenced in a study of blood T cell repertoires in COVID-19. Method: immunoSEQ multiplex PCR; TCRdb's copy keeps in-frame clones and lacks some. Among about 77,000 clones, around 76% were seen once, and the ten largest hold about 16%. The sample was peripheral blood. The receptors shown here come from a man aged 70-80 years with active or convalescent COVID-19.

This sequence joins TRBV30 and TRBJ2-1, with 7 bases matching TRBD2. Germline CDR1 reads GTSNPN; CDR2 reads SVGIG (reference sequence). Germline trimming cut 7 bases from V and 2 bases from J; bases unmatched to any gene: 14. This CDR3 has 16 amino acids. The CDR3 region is CASPTGTGTTYNEQFF. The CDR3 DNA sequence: TGTGCCTCCCCCACGGGGACCGGGACTACCTACAATGAGCAGTTCTTC.

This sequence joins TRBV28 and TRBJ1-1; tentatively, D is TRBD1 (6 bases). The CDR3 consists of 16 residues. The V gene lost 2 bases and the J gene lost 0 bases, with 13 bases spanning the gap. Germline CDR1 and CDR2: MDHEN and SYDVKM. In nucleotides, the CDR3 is TGTGCCAGCAGTTTAATAGGACAGAAGATGAACACTGAAGCTTTCTTT. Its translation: CASSLIGQKMNTEAFF.

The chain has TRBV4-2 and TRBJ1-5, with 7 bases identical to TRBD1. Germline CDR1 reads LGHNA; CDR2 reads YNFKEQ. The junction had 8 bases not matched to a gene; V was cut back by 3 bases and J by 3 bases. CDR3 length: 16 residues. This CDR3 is CASSHDWDRFNQPQHF. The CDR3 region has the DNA TGTGCCAGCAGCCACGATTGGGACAGATTCAATCAGCCCCAGCATTTT.

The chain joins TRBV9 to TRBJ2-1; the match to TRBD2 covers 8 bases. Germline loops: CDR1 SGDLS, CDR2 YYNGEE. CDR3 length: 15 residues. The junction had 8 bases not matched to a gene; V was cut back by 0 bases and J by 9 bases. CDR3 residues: CASSVVGGAYTEQFF. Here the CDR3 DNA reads TGTGCCAGCAGCGTAGTCGGGGGGGCTTATACTGAGCAGTTCTTC.